These T cell receptor beta chains were read from a single sample in a study of blood T cells in healthy people across ages. In TCRdb, the 5' RACE reads were re-called with MiXCR into one record per CDR3 protein. The sample has over a million distinct CDR3 sequences; around 40% are singletons. The sample was blood. These receptors were obtained from a woman younger than 35 in good health. CDR3s include the opening cysteine and the closing phenylalanine or tryptophan. D genes are given only for firm matches. Clone size is shown for a subset of rows, as once, few, many or a class of expanded clone.

.,15,TRBJ2-7,.,TRBV5-5,TGTGCCAGCAGCTTGGCGGGACTGGTACCCTACGAGCAGTACTTC,CASSLAGLVPYEQYF
many,11,TRBJ2-1,.,TRBV29-1,TGCAGCGGAGGGGGTTACAATGAGCAGTTCTTC,CSGGGYNEQFF
.,15,TRBJ2-4,.,TRBV6-5,TGTGCCAGCAGTCCCCGTGGCGGTCGGGGAAGCATTCAGTACTTC,CASSPRGGRGSIQYF
few,15,TRBJ2-3,TRBD2,TRBV20-1,TGCAGTGCGCCACCTAGCGGGGTACGCACAGATACGCAGTATTTT,CSAPPSGVRTDTQYF
.,13,TRBJ2-1,.,TRBV30,TGTGCCTGGAGTGTCTCAGGGGCCAATGAGCAGTTCTTC,CAWSVSGANEQFF
.,14,TRBJ1-5,.,TRBV20-1,TGCAGTGCTCCGGACCAATATAGCAATCAGCCCCAGCATTTT,CSAPDQYSNQPQHF
.,10,TRBJ1-2,.,TRBV20-1,TGCAGTGCTAGGTCTTATGGCTACACCTTC,CSARSYGYTF
few,13,TRBJ1-5,.,TRBV20-1,TGCAGTGCCATCGCCACGACTCGTCAGCCCCAGCATTTT,CSAIATTRQPQHF
once,16,TRBJ2-3,.,TRBV5-1,TGCGCCAGCAGCCCGAGTGCGGGGATATCCACAGATACGCAGTATTTT,CASSPSAGISTDTQYF
few,14,TRBJ1-2,.,TRBV6-5,TGTGCCAGCAGTTACTATGTGGGGGCCTATGGCTACACCTTC,CASSYYVGAYGYTF
.,16,TRBJ2-7,.,TRBV6-5,TGTGCCAGCAGCTACTCTTCGGGACTCCTCCTCTACGAGCAGTACTTC,CASSYSSGLLLYEQYF
.,17,TRBJ2-1,TRBD2,TRBV29-1,TGCAGCGTTGAATTAACTAGCGGGGCTTCGAAAATTAATGAGCAGTTCTTC,CSVELTSGASKINEQFF
.,15,TRBJ1-6,.,TRBV7-2,TGTGCCAGCAGCTTCGGCGCAGGGAAGGTTTCACCCCTCCACTTT,CASSFGAGKVSPLHF
few,14,TRBJ2-3,.,TRBV7-8,TGTGCCAGCAATCTAGGAGGGGGCACAGATACGCAGTATTTT,CASNLGGGTDTQYF
few,16,TRBJ1-1,.,TRBV4-1,TGCGCCAGCAGCCAAGATGAGGCAGGGGCGGACACTGAAGCTTTCTTT,CASSQDEAGADTEAFF
few,14,TRBJ2-4,TRBD2,TRBV29-1,TGCAGCGTTGGGTTTAGCGGGAGAGGGGACATTCAGTACTTC,CSVGFSGRGDIQYF
.,15,TRBJ1-1,.,TRBV5-8,TGTGCCAGCACTCGCGAATGGTCTCTGAACACTGAAGCTTTCTTT,CASTREWSLNTEAFF
.,17,TRBJ1-1,.,TRBV7-9,TGTGCCAGCAGTCCTGGGACGGGGGCGCGTGAGAACACTGAAGCTTTCTTT,CASSPGTGARENTEAFF
.,11,TRBJ2-1,.,TRBV20-1,TGCAGTGCTGCCGGAGGAGAGACCCAGTTCTTC,CSAAGGETQFF
few,16,TRBJ2-3,TRBD2,TRBV7-2,TGTGCCAGCAGCTCTGGACTAGCGGGGAACGCAGATACGCAGTATTTT,CASSSGLAGNADTQYF
.,18,TRBJ2-7,TRBD2,TRBV7-8,TGTGCCAGCAGCTTAAATAGCCTACTAGCGAACAGCTCCTACGAGCAGTACTTC,CASSLNSLLANSSYEQYF
.,12,TRBJ2-3,.,TRBV29-1,TGCAGCGTTCCAGGCTTTGTCGATACGCAGTATTTT,CSVPGFVDTQYF
.,15,TRBJ2-1,TRBD2,TRBV5-1,TGCGCCAGCAGGCCAGCGGGAGTGCCCTACAATGAGCAGTTCTTC,CASRPAGVPYNEQFF
.,13,TRBJ2-2,.,TRBV10-3,TGTGCCATCACCAAAGGACGCACCGGGGAGCTGTTTTTT,CAITKGRTGELFF
.,15,TRBJ2-1,.,TRBV2,TGTGCCAGCAGGGGCTTGGGGACGGGTCAAGAGACCCAGTTCTTC,CASRGLGTGQETQFF
.,11,TRBJ2-3,.,TRBV20-1,TGCAGTGCAACAGATAGAGATGCGCAGTATTTT,CSATDRDAQYF
few,15,TRBJ2-2,TRBD1,TRBV6-2/TRBV6-3,TGTGCCAGCAGTGGGAACAGGGGCAACACCGGGGAGCTGTTTTTT,CASSGNRGNTGELFF
.,14,TRBJ2-2,.,TRBV10-3,TGTGCCATCAGCAATCCTCTGAACACCGGGGAGCTGTTTTTT,CAISNPLNTGELFF
few,14,TRBJ2-5,.,TRBV29-1,TGCAGCGTTGACTTCGGGGTTTGGCCGGAGACCCAGTACTTC,CSVDFGVWPETQYF
.,15,TRBJ2-1,.,TRBV20-1,TGCAGTGCTAGGGGAACCCGGACGGAACAACAATGGGGGTTCTTC,CSARGTRTEQQWGFF
.,12,TRBJ2-2,.,TRBV3-1,TGTGCCAGCAGCCGCAGGGACGGGGAGCTGTTTTTT,CASSRRDGELFF
few,15,TRBJ1-2,.,TRBV3-1,TGTGCCAGCAGCCAAGGAGGACGGGAGAAGAATGGCTACACCTTC,CASSQGGREKNGYTF
few,13,TRBJ1-2,.,TRBV28,TGTGCCAGCAGTTTGCCGGGATTCGATGGCTACACCTTC,CASSLPGFDGYTF
.,12,TRBJ2-1,.,TRBV29-1,TGCAGCGTTGAGGCTAGGCTCAATGAGCAGTTCTTC,CSVEARLNEQFF
few,13,TRBJ2-1,TRBD1,TRBV5-6,TGTGCCAGCAGCTTGATCCAGACAGGGGAGCAGTTCTTC,CASSLIQTGEQFF
few,11,TRBJ2-1,.,TRBV7-6,TGTGCCAGCAGCCCAAATATTGAGCAGTTCTTC,CASSPNIEQFF
.,15,TRBJ2-1,TRBD2,TRBV3-1,TGTGCCAGCAGCCCCCTCGGGACTAGCGGCATTGAGCAGTTCTTC,CASSPLGTSGIEQFF
.,15,TRBJ2-7,TRBD2,TRBV5-1,TGCGCCAGCAGCTGGTTAGCGGGAGTGGGCTACGAGCAGTACTTC,CASSWLAGVGYEQYF
.,13,TRBJ1-2,.,TRBV6-1,TGTGCCAGCAATGAATTCGCAGACCGGGGCTACACCTTC,CASNEFADRGYTF
many,15,TRBJ2-1,TRBD2,TRBV5-1,TGCGCCAGCAGCTTGCTAGCGGGAGCCAACAATGAGCAGTTCTTC,CASSLLAGANNEQFF
few,15,TRBJ2-1,.,TRBV5-1,TGCGCCAGCAGCTTGGTGTTAGCACAGGGCAATGAGCAGTTCTTC,CASSLVLAQGNEQFF
.,15,TRBJ2-7,.,TRBV25-1,TGTGCCAGCAGTCCATCCCCCGGGACCCCTTACGAGCAGTACTTC,CASSPSPGTPYEQYF